These 25 T cell receptor beta chains were all obtained from the same sample, sequenced in a study of T cells in Graves' hyperthyroidism and ophthalmopathy. RNA transcripts served as the template for amplifying TCR beta CDR3 regions. Carried out on the TCR CDR3, a first-round RT-PCR used the HTBI primer set. From the multiplex PCR reads, TCRdb called clonotypes with MiXCR, one entry per CDR3 protein. The sample consists of roughly 560,000 distinct CDR3 sequences, roughly 14% of them appearing once. Sequencing was done on a sample of blood. The receptors here all came from a woman aged 40-49 years with Graves' ophthalmopathy.

This clonotype showed up just a few times. The chain has TRBV12-3 or TRBV12-4 and TRBJ1-2, with D possibly matching TRBD1 (5 bases). This CDR3 is 14 amino acids long. V lost 3 bases to trimming and J lost 4 bases, with 12 bases between them. The CDR3 region has the DNA TGTGCCAGCAGTTTGAAGGGACTTCCCTATGGCTACACCTTC. This sequence encodes CASSLKGLPYGYTF.

This clonotype was detected many times. This chain joins TRBV27 and TRBJ2-7; the D gene is possibly TRBD2 (5 bases). This CDR3 has 13 residues. Trimming shortened V by 4 bases and J by 5 bases, and 12 bases separated the two germline ends. Germline CDR1 is MNHEY and CDR2 is SMNVEV (reference sequence). The CDR3 protein is CASSWRWGNEQYF. CDR3 coding DNA: TGTGCCAGCAGTTGGAGGTGGGGAAACGAGCAGTACTTC.

The CDR3 reads CASTPGQGQPEAFF. In DNA form, the CDR3 reads TGTGCCAGCACCCCGGGACAGGGACAACCTGAAGCTTTCTTT. This sequence joins TRBV28 and TRBJ1-1; 9 bases match TRBD1. With 7 bases clipped from V and 6 bases from J, the junction kept 9 bases outside the gene matches. Germline V gene lookup returns CDR1 MDHEN and CDR2 SYDVKM. This CDR3 has 14 amino acids.

This clonotype was counted many times. The chain is built from TRBV20-1 and TRBJ2-7; 10 positions match TRBD2. This CDR3 comprises 14 residues. Per germline, CDR1 DFQATT and CDR2 SNEGSKA (reference sequence). The V gene end was trimmed by 5 bases and the J gene end by 4 bases; junction bases not matched to a gene: 8. Here the CDR3 reads CSAGSGLAMYEQYF. CDR3 nucleotide sequence: TGCAGTGCTGGCTCGGGACTAGCGATGTACGAGCAGTACTTC.

The genes are TRBV6-2 or TRBV6-3 and TRBJ1-2, with D perhaps TRBD1 (5 bases). The length of the CDR3 is 13 residues. Per germline, CDR1 MNHEY and CDR2 SVGEGT. The V gene lost 6 bases and the J gene lost 8 bases, with 16 bases spanning the gap. CDR3 nucleotide sequence: TGTGCCAGCAGGGATTCAGGGACGGAAGGCTACACCTTC. This sequence encodes CASRDSGTEGYTF.

This clonotype was picked up many times. The chain links TRBV2 to TRBJ2-2; D possibly corresponds to TRBD2 (5 bases). This CDR3 contains 12 residues. Germline assignment: CDR1 SNHLY and CDR2 FYNNEI. V dropped 5 bases and J dropped 8 bases, with 9 bases sitting between them. The CDR3 reads CASSRDRGELFF. The CDR3 DNA follows: TGTGCCAGCAGTCGGGATCGGGGGGAGCTGTTTTTT.

This clonotype was found many times. V is TRBV7-9 and J is TRBJ2-7, with 9 bases that match TRBD2. CDR3 length: 14 residues. CDR1 and CDR2 from the germline V gene are SEHNR and FQNEAQ (reference sequence). V lost 8 bases, J lost 3 bases, and 8 bases stayed unmatched. The CDR3 DNA is TGTGCCAGCGCTGAGCGGGAGGTACTCTACGAGCAGTACTTC. Its protein is CASAEREVLYEQYF.

The gene calls are TRBV18 and TRBJ1-5; TRBD1 aligns across 10 bases. The CDR3 runs to 15 residues. Germline V gene lookup returns CDR1 KGHSH and CDR2 LQKENI. After removal of 6 bases from V and 2 bases from J, the junction contained 4 bases not matched to a gene. The DNA of the CDR3 is TGTGCCAGCTCTCGACAGGGGGCCGGCAATCAGCCCCAGCATTTT. Translating it yields CASSRQGAGNQPQHF.

The table lists this clonotype with many counts. This chain uses TRBV19 with TRBJ1-1; D gene unclear. Per germline, CDR1 LNHDA and CDR2 SQIVND (reference sequence). The CDR3 has 15 amino acids. The V end was cut by 4 bases, the J end by 0 bases, with 12 bases between. This CDR3 is CASSRRSSLNTEAFF. The CDR3 region has the DNA TGTGCCAGTAGTAGGAGGTCAAGCTTGAACACTGAAGCTTTCTTT.

The chain carries TRBV10-3 and TRBJ2-7, with D maybe TRBD2 (5 bases). CDR1 ENHRY and CDR2 SYGVKD come from the germline V gene. Trimming took 0 bases from V and 5 from J, leaving 5 bases between them. The CDR3 covers 12 residues. As DNA, the CDR3 is TGTGCCATCAGTGAGTCGGAGGACGAGCAGTACTTC. This sequence encodes CAISESEDEQYF.

This clonotype was detected ten times or more. V gene TRBV7-8 combines with J gene TRBJ2-4; D is unclear. CDR3 length: 14 residues. Germline V lookup: CDR1 SGHVS, CDR2 FQNEAQ. The V gene lost 2 bases and the J gene lost 7 bases, with 12 bases spanning the gap. CDR3 in DNA: TGTGCCAGCAGCTTATTAGAATTACGTAACATTCAGTACTTC. Translated, it gives CASSLLELRNIQYF.

The CDR3 spells CSARDLGFSEFQYF. CDR3 nucleotides: TGCAGTGCTAGAGATCTAGGTTTCAGCGAGTTTCAGTACTTC. This sequence joins TRBV20-1 and TRBJ2-7; D ambiguous. V shed 0 bases and J shed 10 bases, with 19 bases lying between them. Germline lookup yields CDR1 DFQATT and CDR2 SNEGSKA (reference sequence). The CDR3 consists of 14 residues.

This clonotype was counted ten times or more. The chain has TRBV6-2 or TRBV6-3 and TRBJ1-2; D may be TRBD1 (6 bases). Trimming took 2 bases from V and 6 from J, leaving 10 bases between them. CDR3 length: 13 amino acids. Germline V lookup: CDR1 MNHEY, CDR2 SVGEGT. The CDR3 sequence: CASSYVDSHGYTF. The CDR3 nucleotides are TGTGCCAGCAGTTACGTGGACAGTCATGGCTACACCTTC.

This clonotype was seen repeatedly, ten times or more. CDR3 in amino acids: CASTDSVTGQYF. CDR3 in DNA: TGTGCCAGCACCGATTCTGTAACAGGCCAGTACTTC. The genes are TRBV12-3 or TRBV12-4 and TRBJ2-7; weak D call: TRBD1 (5 bases). The V end was cut by 7 bases, the J end by 10 bases, with 17 bases between. This CDR3 spans 12 amino acids.

This clonotype was counted only a few times. The chain links TRBV30 to TRBJ1-5; D is unresolved. Trimming shortened V by 0 bases and J by 5 bases, and 8 bases separated the two germline ends. In germline, CDR1 is GTSNPN, CDR2 SVGIG (reference sequence). The CDR3 covers 13 residues. Written as DNA, the CDR3 is TGTGCCTGGAGTGTGGGAGTGTATCAGCCCCAGCATTTT. It specifies CAWSVGVYQPQHF.

This clonotype was seen many times. V gene TRBV30 combines with J gene TRBJ2-5; the D gene is possibly TRBD1 (5 bases). The CDR3 spans 14 residues. V lost 0 bases, J lost 0 bases, and 8 bases lay in between. Looked up from germline, CDR1 is GTSNPN and CDR2 is SVGIG (reference sequence). CDR3 sequence (DNA): TGTGCCTGGAGTGTAGGGGTCTACCAAGAGACCCAGTACTTC. Translation: CAWSVGVYQETQYF.

This clonotype was observed at least ten times. This chain connects TRBV6-1 to TRBJ2-7, with TRBD2 identical over 9 bases. V was clipped by 2 bases and J by 2 bases; unmatched bases: 4. Germline CDR1 is MNHNS and CDR2 is SASEGT. The CDR3 consists of 15 residues. This CDR3 is CASSETAGGAYEQYF. The CDR3 DNA is TGTGCCAGCAGTGAAACTGCGGGAGGGGCCTACGAGCAGTACTTC.

The chain combines TRBV11-2 with TRBJ2-5; 12 bases map to TRBD1. Trimming removed 4 bases from V and 5 bases from J; junction bases left unmatched: 11. The V gene's germline CDR1 is SGHAT and CDR2 FQNNGV. This CDR3 has 17 amino acids. CDR3 residues: CASSSLGQGARGETQYF. CDR3 sequence (DNA): TGTGCCAGCAGCTCCCTGGGACAGGGGGCGCGAGGGGAGACCCAGTACTTC.

This clonotype was seen ten or more times. V usage is TRBV25-1 and J usage is TRBJ2-7; D may be TRBD1 (7 bases). V was pared by 2 bases and J by 3 bases, with 14 bases between. This CDR3 is built from 15 residues. Germline CDR1 MGHDK, CDR2 SYGVNS. The CDR3, as DNA: TGTGCCAGCAGTGAAGGAGGGGGACAGCACTACGAGCAGTACTTC. Residues: CASSEGGGQHYEQYF.

Only a few counts were recorded for this clonotype. This chain links TRBV19 with TRBJ1-3; D is unresolved. Trimming removed 7 bases from V and 0 bases from J, with 10 bases in between. The CDR3 covers 14 residues. CDR1 is LNHDA and CDR2 is SQIVND in the germline V gene (reference sequence). Here the CDR3 DNA reads TGTGCCAGTAAGGAACCTCACTCTGGAAACACCATATATTTT. Protein: CASKEPHSGNTIYF.

V is TRBV11-1 and J is TRBJ1-2; 10 bases align to TRBD1. This CDR3 comprises 15 residues. V lost 4 bases to trimming and J lost 6 bases; unmatched junction nucleotides: 8. Germline CDR1 reads SGHAT; CDR2 reads FQDESV (reference sequence). The CDR3 sequence: CASSSSPGTGDGYTF. The CDR3 DNA is TGTGCCAGCAGCTCCAGCCCCGGGACAGGGGATGGCTACACCTTC.

The chain couples TRBV15 to TRBJ1-2, with 11 bases aligning to TRBD1. The V segment lost 2 bases and the J segment 2 bases; nucleotides outside the gene matches: 4. The CDR3 length is 16 residues. CDR1 and CDR2 from the germline V gene are LNHNV and YYDKDF (reference sequence). The CDR3, as DNA: TGTGCCACCAGCAGATCTCGGACAGGGGGCAACTATGGCTACACCTTC. Amino acid sequence: CATSRSRTGGNYGYTF.

This clonotype has only a few counts. The V and J genes are TRBV11-1 and TRBJ1-1, with D maybe TRBD1 (6 bases). Germline CDR1 SGHAT, CDR2 FQDESV (reference sequence). Trimming removed 4 bases from V and 0 bases from J, with 21 bases in between. This CDR3 has 18 amino acids. CDR3 in amino acids: CASSYVLGGGKLNTEAFF. DNA for the CDR3: TGTGCCAGCAGCTATGTACTAGGGGGGGGAAAGTTGAACACTGAAGCTTTCTTT.

This clonotype has ten or more counts. The chain carries TRBV7-3 and TRBJ2-2, with D uncertain. CDR1 and CDR2 (germline): SGHTA, FQGTGA. The CDR3 runs 14 residues. The V gene lost 2 bases and the J gene lost 2 bases, with 6 bases spanning the gap. CDR3 in amino acids: CASSLQPNTGELFF. DNA of the CDR3: TGTGCCAGCAGCTTACAACCCAACACCGGGGAGCTGTTTTTT.

Many counts were recorded for this clonotype. V usage is TRBV12-3 or TRBV12-4 and J usage is TRBJ2-4; 13 bases fit TRBD2. J was trimmed by 3 bases and V by 6 bases; bases with no gene match: 5. There are 16 residues in the CDR3. CDR3 loop: CASSRLAGGLKNIQYF. In DNA form, the CDR3 reads TGTGCCAGCAGCCGACTAGCGGGAGGCCTCAAAAACATTCAGTACTTC.